Listed below are T cell receptor beta chains from one sample, sequenced in a study of CD8 T cells in Susac syndrome. TCRdb passed the immunoSEQ multiplex PCR reads through MiXCR, listing each CDR3 protein once. The top ten clones hold 0.095% to 0.15% of a sample with around 170,000 distinct CDR3 sequences, roughly 95% of them seen once. Sequenced: CD4+ T cells from PBMCs. The receptor set was obtained from a human donor with Susac syndrome. CDR3s leave out the opening cysteine and the closing phenylalanine or tryptophan. The order of the fields is V gene, J gene, CDR3 protein.

TRBV20-1	TRBJ2-3	SAFDRGWADTQY
TRBV6-5	TRBJ1-1	ASRKRRGGNTEAF
TRBV3-1	TRBJ2-1	ASSRRGLARLMDEQF
TRBV7-2	TRBJ1-1	ASSQTPEREAF
TRBV3-1	TRBJ2-1	ASSPWTSGEEQF
TRBV20-1	TRBJ2-3	SAREPLRGDTQY
TRBV2	TRBJ1-1	ASSPVPASRDTEAF
TRBV4-2	TRBJ2-4	ASSQTPTSGGWDIQY
TRBV29-1	TRBJ2-1	SARGGPSSYNEQF
TRBV28	TRBJ2-5	ASSFDRETQY
TRBV9	TRBJ2-4	ASSRGLGNIQY
TRBV5-1	TRBJ2-3	ASSSGLAGEVPDTQY
TRBV3-1	TRBJ2-2	ASSQEGQAFPPGELF
TRBV14	TRBJ2-1	ASSQEYIYEQF
TRBV5-1	TRBJ2-4	ASSLDVRSIQY
TRBV30	TRBJ2-2	AWSVRGGGGELF
TRBV7-9	TRBJ1-1	ASIRGLGTEAF
TRBV4-2	TRBJ1-5	ASSQDMGSSRQPQH
TRBV29-1	TRBJ2-3	SASSGASTDTQY
TRBV25-1	TRBJ2-7	ASSPGQGSYEQY
TRBV6-5	TRBJ2-2	ASSYWDRTGELF
TRBV30	TRBJ1-1	AWSVMGDIHDTEAF
TRBV29-1	TRBJ2-1	SGGTSGFSYNEQF
TRBV28	TRBJ2-7	ASSVAGGAYEQY
TRBV30	TRBJ2-7	ALGQGAGEQY
TRBV25-1	TRBJ2-2	ASSEFTGELF
TRBV30	TRBJ2-2	AWSLRVTGELF
TRBV5-1	TRBJ1-2	ASSLGGGHSGGYT
TRBV20-1	TRBJ1-2	SARDLRIVGYGYT
TRBV11-2	TRBJ2-7	ASSSTSTYEQY
TRBV30	TRBJ2-7	AWSVLGLAASYEQY
TRBV15	TRBJ1-4	ATSRDQGLGEKLF
TRBV4-2	TRBJ2-1	ASSLRTSGEQF
TRBV4-2	TRBJ2-5	ASSQEASVQETQY
TRBV7-2	TRBJ2-5	ASSLGGIQGPETQY
TRBV7-9	TRBJ2-7	ASSLDGGSYYEQY
TRBV7-9	TRBJ2-7	ASSGQREGHNEQY
TRBV24-1	TRBJ2-1	ATSAMSGGSGGPNEQF
TRBV28	TRBJ2-3	ASMVTGSTDTQY
TRBV2	TRBJ1-2	ASREQGPAAGYT
TRBV5-1	TRBJ1-3	ASSSLSGGNTIY
TRBV2	TRBJ2-7	ASSEFTSGGYEQY
TRBV7-9	TRBJ2-3	ASSSSGTSWLTDTQY
TRBV4-3	TRBJ1-2	ASSQDHSGYT
TRBV6-5	TRBJ2-1	ASSYYSSKVGGNEQF
TRBV5-1	TRBJ2-2	ASSLVSGLAATGELF
TRBV3-1	TRBJ2-1	ASSRLLGNEQF
TRBV25-1	TRBJ1-5	ASSEKGSNQPQH
TRBV30	TRBJ2-2	AWSWGGTGELF
TRBV28	TRBJ2-1	ASSSHWGGSYNEQF
TRBV5-6	TRBJ2-5	ASSLGDRFEETQY
TRBV9	TRBJ2-4	ASSVGPRDIQY
TRBV18	TRBJ2-7	ASSPQEVSSYEQY
TRBV20-1	TRBJ1-5	SARDGSDSITQPQH
TRBV20-1	TRBJ1-1	SAKAGTGSPEAF